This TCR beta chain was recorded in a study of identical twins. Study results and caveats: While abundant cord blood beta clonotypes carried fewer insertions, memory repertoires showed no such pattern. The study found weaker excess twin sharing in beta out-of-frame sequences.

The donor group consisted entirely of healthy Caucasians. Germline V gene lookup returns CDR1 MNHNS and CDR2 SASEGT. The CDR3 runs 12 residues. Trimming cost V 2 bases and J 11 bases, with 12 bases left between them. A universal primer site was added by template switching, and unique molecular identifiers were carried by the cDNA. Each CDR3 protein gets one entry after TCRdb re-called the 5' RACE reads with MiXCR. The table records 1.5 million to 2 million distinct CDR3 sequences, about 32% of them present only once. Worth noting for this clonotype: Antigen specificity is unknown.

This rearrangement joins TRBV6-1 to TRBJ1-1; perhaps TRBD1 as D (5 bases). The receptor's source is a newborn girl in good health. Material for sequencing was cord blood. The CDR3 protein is CASSESGMEAFF. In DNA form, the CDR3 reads TGTGCCAGCAGTGAATCAGGGATGGAGGCTTTCTTT.